The 2 T cell receptor beta chains reported below all come from one sample, sequenced in a study of cytomegalovirus exposure and HLA in healthy donors. PCR was performed using 60 Vbeta and 13 Jbeta primers. Assay: immunoSEQ multiplex PCR; the TCRdb copy retains only in-frame clones and omits some. The sample gives over 110,000 clones, about 84% of which show up once; less than 7.5% is in the top ten. Sequencing was carried out using PBMCs. Receptors originate from a woman between 35 and 50 years old in good health and CMV-seropositive.

The chain links TRBV5-4 to TRBJ2-7, with TRBD2 matching 13 bases. The germline V gene has CDR1 SGHNT and CDR2 YYREEE (reference sequence). The V gene end was trimmed by 4 bases and the J gene end by 2 bases; junction bases not matched to a gene: 3. The CDR3 covers 15 residues. CDR3 residues: CASSLGTSGTYEQYF. Written as DNA, the CDR3 is TGTGCCAGCAGCCTCGGGACTAGCGGGACCTACGAGCAGTACTTC. Filled out from reference TRBV5-4 and TRBJ2-7, the complete variable domain reads ETGVTQSPTHLIKTRGQQVTLRCSSQSGHNTVSWYQQALGQGPQFIFQYYREEENGRGNFPPRFSGLQFPNYSSELNVNALELDDSALYLCASSLGTSGTYEQYFGPGTRLTVT.

This chain uses TRBV11-2 with TRBJ2-3, with D uncertain. Germline CDR1 is SGHAT and CDR2 is FQNNGV. The V end was cut by 1 base, the J end by 3 bases, with 20 bases between. The CDR3 spans 18 residues. CDR3 amino acids: CASSLAATDWYGTDTQYF. In DNA, the CDR3 is TGTGCCAGCAGCTTAGCCGCCACTGACTGGTACGGGACAGATACGCAGTATTTT.